This TCR beta chain originates from a study of blood T cells in healthy people across ages. The CDR3 spans 13 residues. Germline values: CDR1 DFQATT, CDR2 SNEGSKA (reference sequence). Primed by a sample-barcoded 5' primer and a J-beta primer mix, a second PCR proceeded for about 7 to 11 cycles. Via MiXCR, TCRdb re-called the 5' RACE reads, giving one row per CDR3 protein. Found here are about 700,000 distinct CDR3 sequences, approximately 29% of them singletons; the top ten hold 15%. There are a few counts of this clonotype. A much bigger clone sits one base away, suggesting this may be a read error.

The receptor was isolated from a woman of 80 years or more in good health. Sequences were obtained from blood. The chain links TRBV20-1 to TRBJ2-1; TRBD1 agrees at 11 bases. The CDR3 reads CTTGTGGHNEQFF. The CDR3 nucleotides read TGCACAACTGGGACAGGGGGTCACAATGAGCAGTTCTTC.